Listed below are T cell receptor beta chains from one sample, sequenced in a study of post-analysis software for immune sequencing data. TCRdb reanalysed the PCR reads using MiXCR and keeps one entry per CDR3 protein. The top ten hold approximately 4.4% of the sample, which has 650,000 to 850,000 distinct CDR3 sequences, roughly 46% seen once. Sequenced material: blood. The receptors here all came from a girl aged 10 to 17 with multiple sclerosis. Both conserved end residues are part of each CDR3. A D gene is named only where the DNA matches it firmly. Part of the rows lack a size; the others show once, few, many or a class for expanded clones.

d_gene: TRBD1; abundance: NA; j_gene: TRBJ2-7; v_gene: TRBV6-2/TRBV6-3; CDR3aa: CANGTAYEQYF; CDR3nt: TGTGCCAACGGGACAGCCTACGAGCAGTACTTC
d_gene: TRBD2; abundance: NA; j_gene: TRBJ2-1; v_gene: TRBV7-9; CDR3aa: CASRAGGDYNEQFF; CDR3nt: TGTGCCAGCCGCGCGGGGGGAGACTACAATGAGCAGTTCTTC
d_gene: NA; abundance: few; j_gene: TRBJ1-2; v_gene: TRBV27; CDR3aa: CASSDRTRNYGYTF; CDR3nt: TGTGCCAGCAGTGACCGGACCAGGAACTATGGCTACACCTTC
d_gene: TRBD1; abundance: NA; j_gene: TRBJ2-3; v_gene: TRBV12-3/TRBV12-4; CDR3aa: CASREGQGPTDTQYF; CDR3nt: TGTGCCAGCAGGGAGGGACAGGGCCCGACAGATACGCAGTATTTT
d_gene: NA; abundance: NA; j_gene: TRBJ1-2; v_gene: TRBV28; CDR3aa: CASSFTNHYGYTF; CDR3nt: TGTGCCAGCAGTTTCACCAACCACTATGGCTACACCTTC
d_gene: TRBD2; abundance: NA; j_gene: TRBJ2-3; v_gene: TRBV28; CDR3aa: CASSFPLAGGSFDTQYF; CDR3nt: TGTGCCAGCAGTTTCCCCCTAGCGGGAGGAAGTTTTGATACGCAGTATTTT
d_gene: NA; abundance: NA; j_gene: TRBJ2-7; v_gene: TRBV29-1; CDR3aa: CSVSPGTFPREQYF; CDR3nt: TGCAGCGTTTCCCCCGGGACCTTCCCTCGAGAGCAGTACTTC
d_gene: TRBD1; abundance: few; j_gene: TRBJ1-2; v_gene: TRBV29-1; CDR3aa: CSVEERTGSGLNYGYTF; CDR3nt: TGCAGCGTTGAAGAAAGGACAGGGTCCGGACTAAACTATGGCTACACCTTC
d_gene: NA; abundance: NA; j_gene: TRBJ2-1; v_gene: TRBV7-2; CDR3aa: CASSLEPGVRSYNEQFF; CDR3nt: TGTGCCAGCAGCTTAGAACCAGGGGTGCGCTCCTACAATGAGCAGTTCTTC
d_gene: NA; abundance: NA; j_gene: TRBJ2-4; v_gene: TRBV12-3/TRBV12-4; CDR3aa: CASSFPREGVKNIQYF; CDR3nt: TGTGCCAGCAGTTTCCCTCGAGAGGGAGTCAAAAACATTCAGTACTTC
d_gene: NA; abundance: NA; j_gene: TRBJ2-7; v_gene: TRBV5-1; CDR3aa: CASSLEIAVPYEQYF; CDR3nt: TGCGCCAGCAGCTTGGAAATAGCGGTTCCCTACGAGCAGTACTTC
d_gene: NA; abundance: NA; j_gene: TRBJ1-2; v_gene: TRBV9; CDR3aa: CASSRGIYGYTF; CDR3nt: TGTGCCAGCAGCAGGGGGATTTATGGCTACACCTTC
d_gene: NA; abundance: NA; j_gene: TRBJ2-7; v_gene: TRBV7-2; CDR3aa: CASSGNTYEQYF; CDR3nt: TGTGCCAGCAGCGGCAACACCTACGAGCAGTACTTC
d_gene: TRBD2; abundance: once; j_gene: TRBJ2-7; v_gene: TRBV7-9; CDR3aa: CASSTSGEPYEQYF; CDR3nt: TGTGCCAGCAGCACCAGCGGGGAACCCTACGAGCAGTACTTC
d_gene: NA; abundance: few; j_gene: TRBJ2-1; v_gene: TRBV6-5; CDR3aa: CASSYSPGPRGEQFF; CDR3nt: TGTGCCAGCAGTTACTCTCCCGGACCCAGGGGTGAGCAGTTCTTC
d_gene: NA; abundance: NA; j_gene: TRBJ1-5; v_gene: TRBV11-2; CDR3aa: CASSRTGTVGQPQHF; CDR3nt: TGTGCCAGCAGCCGTACAGGGACTGTAGGTCAGCCTCAGCATTTT
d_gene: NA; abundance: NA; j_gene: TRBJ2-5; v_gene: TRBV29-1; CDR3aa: CSVEEAGTETQYF; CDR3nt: TGCAGCGTTGAAGAGGCAGGGACGGAGACCCAGTACTTC
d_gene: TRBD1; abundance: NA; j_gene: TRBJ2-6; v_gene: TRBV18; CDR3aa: CASGDRAGANVLTF; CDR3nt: TGTGCCAGCGGGGACAGGGCTGGGGCCAACGTCCTGACTTTC
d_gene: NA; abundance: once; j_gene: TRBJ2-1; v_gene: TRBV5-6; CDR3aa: CASNKDVNNEQFF; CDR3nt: TGTGCCAGCAACAAGGACGTCAACAATGAGCAGTTCTTC
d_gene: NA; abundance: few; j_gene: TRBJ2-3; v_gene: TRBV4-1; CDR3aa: CASSQDGDTQYF; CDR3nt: TGCGCCAGCAGCCAAGATGGAGATACGCAGTATTTT
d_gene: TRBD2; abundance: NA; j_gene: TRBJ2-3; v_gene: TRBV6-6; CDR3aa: CASSYYRTSGSGDTQYF; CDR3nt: TGTGCCAGCAGTTATTACCGGACTAGCGGGAGTGGTGATACGCAGTATTTT
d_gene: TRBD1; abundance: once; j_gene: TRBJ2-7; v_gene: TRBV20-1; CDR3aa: CSARGRDRGWNERYF; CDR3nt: TGCAGTGCTAGAGGCCGGGACAGGGGCTGGAACGAGCGGTACTTC
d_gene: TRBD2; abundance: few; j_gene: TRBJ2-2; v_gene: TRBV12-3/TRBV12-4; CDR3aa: CASSPWTSGNTGELFF; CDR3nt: TGTGCCAGCAGTCCCTGGACTAGCGGGAACACCGGGGAGCTGTTTTTT
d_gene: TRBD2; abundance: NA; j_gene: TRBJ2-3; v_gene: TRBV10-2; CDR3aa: CASTSTSGASTDTQYF; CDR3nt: TGCGCCAGCACTTCAACTAGCGGGGCGAGCACAGATACGCAGTATTTT
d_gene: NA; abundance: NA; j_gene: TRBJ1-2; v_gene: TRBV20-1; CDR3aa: CSARDWGDNYGYTF; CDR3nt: TGCAGTGCTAGAGATTGGGGGGATAACTATGGCTACACCTTC
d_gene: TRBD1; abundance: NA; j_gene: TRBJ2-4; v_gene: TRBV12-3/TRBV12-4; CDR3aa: CASRPGTGWGNIQYF; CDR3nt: TGTGCCAGCAGGCCCGGGACAGGGTGGGGAAACATTCAGTACTTC
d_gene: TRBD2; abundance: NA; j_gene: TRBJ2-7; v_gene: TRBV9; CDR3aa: CASSVGTSGGEQYF; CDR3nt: TGTGCCAGCAGCGTCGGGACTAGCGGAGGCGAGCAGTACTTC
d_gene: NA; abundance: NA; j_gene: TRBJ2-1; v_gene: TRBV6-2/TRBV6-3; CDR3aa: CASSKRQGGDNEQFF; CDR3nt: TGTGCCAGCAGTAAGAGACAGGGAGGAGACAATGAGCAGTTCTTC